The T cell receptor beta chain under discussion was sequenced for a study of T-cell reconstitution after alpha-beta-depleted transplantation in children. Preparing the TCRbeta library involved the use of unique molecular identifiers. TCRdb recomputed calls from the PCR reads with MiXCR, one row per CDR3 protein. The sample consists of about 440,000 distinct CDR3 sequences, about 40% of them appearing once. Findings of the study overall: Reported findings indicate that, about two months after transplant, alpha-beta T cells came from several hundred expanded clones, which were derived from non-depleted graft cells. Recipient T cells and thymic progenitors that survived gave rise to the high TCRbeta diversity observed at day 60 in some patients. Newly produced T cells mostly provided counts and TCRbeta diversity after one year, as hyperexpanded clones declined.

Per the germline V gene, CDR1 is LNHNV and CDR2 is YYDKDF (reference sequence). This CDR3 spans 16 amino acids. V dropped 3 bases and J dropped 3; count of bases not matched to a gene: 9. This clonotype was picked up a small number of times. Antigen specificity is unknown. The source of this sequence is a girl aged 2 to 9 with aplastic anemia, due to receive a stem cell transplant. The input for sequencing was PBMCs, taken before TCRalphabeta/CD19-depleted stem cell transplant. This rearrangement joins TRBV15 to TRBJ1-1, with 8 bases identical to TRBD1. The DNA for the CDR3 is TGTGCCACCAGCAGTCCGGACAGGGATTGGGACACTGAAGCTTTCTTT. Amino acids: CATSSPDRDWDTEAFF. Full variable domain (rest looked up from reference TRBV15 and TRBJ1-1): DAMVIQNPRYQVTQFGKPVTLSCSQTLNHNVMYWYQQKSSQAPKLLFHYYDKDFNNEADTPDNFQSRRPNTSFCFLDIRSPGLGDTAMYLCATSSPDRDWDTEAFFGQGTRLTVV.